At least ten counts were recorded for the clone carrying this T cell receptor beta chain. Its antigen is unknown. The germline V and J ends were trimmed by 7 bases and 5 bases, with 14 bases remaining between them. This CDR3 spans 13 amino acids. Germline-derived CDR1 and CDR2 are MDHEN and SYDVKM. The sample belongs to a study of regulatory T cells in long-lasting Graves disease. Study-level results: Possibly, accuracy suffered from the small sample size.

Documented time point: persistent/refractory GD, antithyroid drugs over 5 years with positive TRAb. PBMC RNA was the source of the TCR library. Arm-PCR of CDR3 regions with iRepertoire HTBI primers generated TCR beta libraries. MiXCR, run by TCRdb on the multiplex PCR reads, gives a single entry per CDR3 protein. The sample holds around 460,000 distinct CDR3 sequences; about a fifth are singletons and the top ten take around 7%. The sequenced sample was peripheral blood mononuclear cells (PBMCs), obtained when the disease was refractory, from a patient treated with antithyroid drugs. The V gene is TRBV28, the J gene TRBJ1-1; TRBD1 might be the D (5 bases). This receptor was identified in a female donor with Graves disease. CDR3: CASNLLGVTEAFF. As DNA, the CDR3 is TGTGCCAGCAATCTTTTGGGGGTTACTGAAGCTTTCTTT.